These T cell receptor beta chains were read from a single sample in a study of cytomegalovirus exposure and HLA in healthy donors. Data came from immunoSEQ multiplex PCR; TCRdb stores just in-frame clones and leaves some out. The data hold fewer than 200,000 clones, with around 78% observed a single time. Material: PBMCs. These receptors were taken from a female donor in good health and CMV-seronegative. Both conserved end residues are trimmed from each CDR3. Each record gives: V gene, J gene, CDR3 protein.

>TRBV7-2|TRBJ2-7
ASSVPGAVYEQY
>TRBV5-1|TRBJ1-2
ASSLTPAGEGEGYT
>TRBV2|TRBJ1-5
ASSWDRGNNQPQH
>TRBV27|TRBJ2-3
ASSFQLAGGADTQY
>TRBV9|TRBJ2-3
ASSSGGWTDTQY
>TRBV7-2|TRBJ2-7
ASSLEGGESYEQY
>TRBV4-2|TRBJ2-7
ASSQAFYPDSSYEQY
>TRBV5-4|TRBJ2-1
ASSLVGSNEQF
>TRBV7-3|TRBJ1-1
ASSSGGANTEAF
>TRBV6-4|TRBJ2-7
ASSPTPGTVQY
>TRBV9|TRBJ2-7
ASSVGTLSYEQY
>TRBV6-5|TRBJ2-5
ASSRDTDGETQY
>TRBV18|TRBJ2-4
ASSPLQTVSQNIQY
>TRBV11-2|TRBJ1-5
ASSEDRGNQPQH
>TRBV7-9|TRBJ2-1
ASSLGGGGPYNEQF
>TRBV7-3|TRBJ2-2
ASSRRTSGNTGELF
>TRBV28|TRBJ2-7
ASSSNFLGTGYEQY
>TRBV7-9|TRBJ1-2
ASSLEGPAYGYT
>TRBV29-1|TRBJ2-7
SVDKSGVGGEQY
>TRBV19|TRBJ2-5
ASSIRTSEETQY
>TRBV7-2|TRBJ1-6
ASSVDRGTSPLH
>TRBV18|TRBJ1-1
ASSPGTGGTEAF
>TRBV9|TRBJ1-1
ASSSGRQFNTEAF
>TRBV6-5|TRBJ1-5
ASSDGQGGQPQH
>TRBV6-6|TRBJ1-2
ASSYTGASGYT
>TRBV5-4|TRBJ1-4
ASSSQGAWSEKLF
>TRBV19|TRBJ1-2
ASTLNPTGARGYT
>TRBV5-1|TRBJ2-5
ASSIGNSGGGETQY
>TRBV4-3|TRBJ2-6
ASSQGEQLAGANVLT
>TRBV7-9|TRBJ1-4
ASSPPRVVTEKLF
>TRBV7-8|TRBJ1-2
ASSRSGQLYGYT
>TRBV7-2|TRBJ1-1
ASSSRGGEAF
>TRBV21-1|TRBJ1-3
ASSIWTGHSGNTIY
>TRBV23-1|TRBJ1-1
ASSQCGGKNTEAF
>TRBV7-9|TRBJ2-7
ASSRTDRAYEQY
>TRBV29-1|TRBJ2-7
SVEDSRRGEQY
>TRBV27|TRBJ1-1
ASSSSGATLNTEAF
>TRBV4-3|TRBJ2-3
ASSPSGGDTQY
>TRBV30|TRBJ2-7
AWIGTSGSYEQY
>TRBV5-1|TRBJ1-6
ASSLSTGQSPLH
>TRBV4-2|NA
ASSQVLDRDYEQY
>TRBV7-2|TRBJ2-7
ASSVSSGRPSSYEQY
>TRBV4-1|TRBJ2-3
ASSQVPAGGSTDTQY
>TRBV7-8|TRBJ1-2
ARGQGPYYGYT
>TRBV5-1|TRBJ2-5
ASSLRTSGIQETQY
>TRBV5-1|TRBJ1-1
ASSLDGVTPEAF
>TRBV27|TRBJ2-7
ASRELGQSTYEQY
>TRBV27|TRBJ1-1
ASSLTTPKEAF
>TRBV30|TRBJ1-6
AWSRQGNSPLH
>TRBV7-2|TRBJ1-2
ASNRRATNYGYT
>TRBV6-6|TRBJ1-5
ASSSVGQPQH
>TRBV7-9|TRBJ2-3
ASSSRLAGRTDTQY
>TRBV19|TRBJ1-2
ASAGDYGYT
>TRBV6-5|TRBJ2-7
ASSLMTSGSYEQY
>TRBV7-2|TRBJ2-3
ASSSGGVDTQY
>TRBV19|TRBJ2-1
ASSILLANNEQF
>TRBV30|TRBJ1-2
AWTQDRGPNGYT
>TRBV19|TRBJ1-5
ASSVDRVGNQPQH
>TRBV19|TRBJ1-1
ASSRSGANTEAF
>TRBV7-6|TRBJ2-7
ASSFLTSSHEQY